The next 30 T cell receptor beta chains were all read from a single sample in a study of T cell repertoires in cytomegalovirus infection. A single record per CDR3 protein comes from TCRdb applying MiXCR to the reads. The table includes roughly 760,000 distinct CDR3 sequences, 35% detected once. The sample consisted of PBMCs. These receptors were taken from a human donor in good health (CMV status not recorded). Some clones in this sample may be carry-over from other donors' samples.

Remarks on this clonotype: At one of its ends the junction is not consistent with the germline gene, which may arise from a read error. V and J are TRBV14 and TRBJ1-1, with D unclear. The CDR3 loop spans 10 amino acids. The germline V gene encodes CDR1 SGHDN and CDR2 FVKESK. The DNA of the CDR3 is TGTGCCAGCAGCTCGAAACCAGAGCTTTTT. It translates to CASSSKPELF. Together with reference TRBV14 and TRBJ1-1, the CDR3 gives the full variable domain: EAGVTQFPSHSVIEKGQTVTLRCDPISGHDNLYWYRRVMGKEIKFLLHFVKESKQDESGMPNNRFLAERTGGTYSTLKVQPAELEDSGVYFCASSSKPELFGQGTRLTVV.

This clonotype has only a few counts. This chain joins TRBV4-1 and TRBJ1-3; 9 bases are a match to TRBD1. V shed 4 bases and J 1 base; nucleotides not matched to a gene: 2. The CDR3 is 15 residues long. Germline CDR1 reads MGHRA; CDR2 reads YSYEKL. The CDR3 loop reads CASSRQGGSGNTIYF. Here the CDR3 DNA reads TGCGCCAGCAGCCGACAGGGGGGATCTGGAAACACCATATATTTT.

In its sample, this clonotype was seen a few times. V usage is TRBV28 and J usage is TRBJ1-2, with D unresolved. The CDR3 extends over 12 amino acids. Trimming left V 5 bases short and J 0 bases short, with 4 bases between. The germline V gene has CDR1 MDHEN and CDR2 SYDVKM. CDR3 protein: CASSITNYGYTF. The CDR3 nucleotides read TGTGCCAGCAGTATAACTAACTATGGCTACACCTTC.

This clonotype was seen more than once but under ten times. The rearrangement joins TRBV2 to TRBJ2-1; 10 positions agree with TRBD2. V shed 0 bases, J shed 13 bases, and the junction held 6 bases outside the gene matches. The CDR3 loop spans 14 amino acids. CDR1 and CDR2 (germline): SNHLY, FYNNEI. Here the CDR3 reads CASSEAGSGRTQFF. The DNA of the CDR3 is TGTGCCAGCAGTGAAGCGGGTAGCGGGAGGACCCAGTTCTTC.

The chain uses TRBV4-1 and TRBJ1-4; a weak D match, TRBD1 (6 bases). In germline, CDR1 is MGHRA, CDR2 YSYEKL. This CDR3 comprises 15 residues. Trimming removed 7 bases from V and 2 bases from J, with 14 bases in between. CDR3 sequence reads: CASIPPGHTNEKLFF. The CDR3 nucleotides are TGCGCCAGCATCCCCCCGGGACATACTAATGAAAAACTGTTTTTT.

The table lists this clonotype with a few counts. The V call is TRBV10-3, the J call TRBJ2-5; 10 bases fit TRBD2. V shed 3 bases and J 2 bases; nucleotides not matched to a gene: 9. The V gene's germline CDR1 is ENHRY and CDR2 SYGVKD. The CDR3 totals 17 residues. CDR3 DNA: TGTGCCATCAGTGAAAATGTGGCTAGCGGGGGACAAGAGACCCAGTACTTC. It specifies CAISENVASGGQETQYF.

This clonotype was counted between two and nine times. This chain joins TRBV5-5 and TRBJ2-3; 8 nucleotides agree with TRBD2. Germline CDR1 is SGHKS and CDR2 is YYEKEE (reference sequence). The CDR3 extends over 16 amino acids. V trimming: 1 base; J trimming: 0 bases; junction bases outside the gene matches: 4. CDR3 residues: CASSLRSSGSTDTQYF. DNA for the CDR3: TGTGCCAGCAGCTTGCGTTCTAGCGGGAGCACAGATACGCAGTATTTT.

This clonotype was found a few times. V gene TRBV7-2 combines with J gene TRBJ2-1, with 9 bases lining up with TRBD1. CDR1 and CDR2 (germline): SGHTA, FQGNSA. V was pared by 6 bases and J by 2 bases, with 5 bases of the junction left unmatched. The CDR3 runs 15 residues. The CDR3 nucleotides are TGTGCCAGCAGTCGTACAGGGGGCGCCTACAATGAGCAGTTCTTC. Protein product: CASSRTGGAYNEQFF.

This clonotype was counted a few times. V usage is TRBV12-5 and J usage is TRBJ2-2; unclear D gene. The V end was cut by 0 bases, the J end by 7 bases, with 12 bases between. The CDR3 has 15 amino acids. Germline V CDR1 and CDR2: LGHNT, FRNRAP. CDR3 DNA: TGTGCTAGTGGTTTGGTAGACGCATTCCACGGGGAGCTGTTTTTT. The encoded protein is CASGLVDAFHGELFF.

The V and J genes are TRBV5-6 and TRBJ1-1, with D maybe TRBD1 (5 bases). Trimming removed 5 bases at V and 4 bases at J, with 18 bases between. CDR3 length equals 15 residues. Germline V gene data show CDR1 as SGHDT and CDR2 as YYEEEE. The CDR3 DNA reads TGTGCCAGCAGTGAAATCGGAGGGGAGGTCACTGAAGCTTTCTTT. Translated, it gives CASSEIGGEVTEAFF.

The rearrangement uses TRBV12-3 or TRBV12-4 and TRBJ2-3, with TRBD2 matching over 13 bases. V lost 6 bases, J lost 4 bases, and 4 bases stayed unmatched. The CDR3 spans 15 residues. The CDR3 sequence is CASRLAGGRSDTQYF. The CDR3 DNA sequence: TGTGCCAGCAGACTAGCGGGAGGGCGCTCAGATACGCAGTATTTT.

This clonotype turned up a few times. This chain uses TRBV28 with TRBJ2-7; D gene unclear. The CDR3 has 14 amino acids. Germline CDR1 reads MDHEN; CDR2 reads SYDVKM. Between the trimmed V and J ends, which lost 5 bases and 6 bases, there was a span of 17 bases. The CDR3 DNA reads as TGTGCCAGCAGTCCTTATAGCCTCTTCCCCGAGCAGTACTTC. Amino acid sequence: CASSPYSLFPEQYF.

In its sample, this clonotype was seen many times. The gene calls are TRBV7-2 and TRBJ2-7; 8 bases map to TRBD1. The J segment lost 4 bases and the V segment lost 1 base, leaving 6 bases of the junction unmatched. This CDR3 spans 15 amino acids. From germline, CDR1 is SGHTA and CDR2 FQGNSA. CDR3 in amino acids: CASSLVQGAGYEQYF. Written as DNA, the CDR3 is TGTGCCAGCAGCTTAGTCCAGGGGGCGGGTTACGAGCAGTACTTC. Drawing the rest from reference TRBV7-2 and TRBJ2-7, the complete variable domain is GAGVSQSPSNKVTEKGKDVELRCDPISGHTALYWYRQSLGQGLEFLIYFQGNSAPDKSGLPSDRFSAERTGGSVSTLTIQRTQQEDSAVYLCASSLVQGAGYEQYFGPGTRLTVT.

This clonotype was found a few times. The rearrangement joins TRBV6-1 to TRBJ2-3; tentative D call: TRBD2 (5 bases). Germline V CDR1 and CDR2: MNHNS, SASEGT. The CDR3 contains 18 residues. The V end lost 2 bases, the J end lost 1 base, and 19 bases lay between the germline ends. The CDR3 loop reads CASSESRLRESGTDTQYF. DNA for the CDR3: TGTGCCAGCAGTGAATCCCGCCTCCGGGAAAGCGGCACAGATACGCAGTATTTT.

The chain couples TRBV20-1 to TRBJ2-6; the D is unclear. CDR3 length: 18 amino acids. The germline gives CDR1 DFQATT, CDR2 SNEGSKA (reference sequence). V lost 3 bases, J lost 1 base, and 19 bases lay in between. The CDR3 region is CSARSTAAPHSGANVLTF. The CDR3 bases are TGCAGTGCTAGGTCAACAGCAGCCCCACATTCTGGGGCCAACGTCCTGACTTTC.

There are a few counts of this clonotype. V usage is TRBV19 and J usage is TRBJ2-7; D is tentatively TRBD1 or TRBD2 (5 bases each). V was trimmed by 1 base and J by 5 bases, leaving 15 bases between them. The V gene's germline CDR1 is LNHDA and CDR2 SQIVND (reference sequence). The CDR3 has 15 amino acids. CDR3: CASSIAKGRADEQYF. CDR3 sequence (DNA): TGTGCCAGTAGTATAGCTAAGGGACGTGCGGACGAGCAGTACTTC.

V gene TRBV5-6 combines with J gene TRBJ1-1; no clear D gene. Germline CDR1 SGHDT, CDR2 YYEEEE. V dropped 4 bases and J dropped 1 base, with 14 bases sitting between them. The CDR3 has 15 residues. CDR3 residues: CASSPGPPQNTEAFF. The CDR3 nucleotides read TGTGCCAGCAGCCCTGGCCCCCCTCAGAACACTGAAGCTTTCTTT.

The chain is built from TRBV6-4 and TRBJ2-1, with 8 bases that match TRBD2. The junction had 5 bases not matched to a gene; V was cut back by 7 bases and J by 0 bases. The CDR3 has 15 amino acids. Germline lookup yields CDR1 MRHNA and CDR2 SNTAGT. The CDR3 DNA reads TGTGCCAGCAAGGAGCGGGAGAGCTCCTACAATGAGCAGTTCTTC. Translation: CASKERESSYNEQFF.

The V and J genes are TRBV30 and TRBJ2-7; D ambiguous. Germline CDR1 GTSNPN, CDR2 SVGIG (reference sequence). The V end was cut by 0 bases, the J end by 3 bases, with 15 bases between. The CDR3 is 15 amino acids. CDR3 coding DNA: TGTGCCTGGAGTGTAAGTGACATACGGAGCTACGAGCAGTACTTC. It translates to CAWSVSDIRSYEQYF. Full variable domain (rest looked up from reference TRBV30 and TRBJ2-7): SQTIHQWPATLVQPVGSPLSLECTVEGTSNPNLYWYRQAAGRGLQLLFYSVGIGQISSEVPQNLSASRPQDRQFILSSKKLLLSDSGFYLCAWSVSDIRSYEQYFGPGTRLTVT.

This clonotype was seen many times. The chain employs TRBV7-2 and TRBJ1-5; 8 bases are a match to TRBD1. V trimming: 5 bases; J trimming: 2 bases; junction bases outside the gene matches: 5. Germline V CDR1 and CDR2: SGHTA, FQGNSA. The CDR3 is made up of 15 amino acids. Here the CDR3 reads CASSGVTGGNQPQHF. CDR3 bases: TGTGCCAGCAGCGGGGTGACAGGGGGCAATCAGCCCCAGCATTTT.

This clonotype was counted at least ten times. V usage is TRBV7-2 and J usage is TRBJ2-1; 15 bases agree with TRBD2. The CDR3 contains 15 residues. Unmatched junction bases numbered 5, after V lost 5 bases and J lost 9 bases. Per the germline V gene, CDR1 is SGHTA and CDR2 is FQGNSA. The CDR3 loop is CASSPPGLAGGEQFF. The CDR3 bases are TGTGCCAGCAGCCCGCCGGGACTAGCGGGAGGTGAGCAGTTCTTC.

Details on this clonotype: Because the CDR3 is missing its conserved closing phenylalanine or tryptophan, this is likely a read error. This sequence joins TRBV6-1 and TRBJ2-7; D call uncertain. Germline V CDR1 and CDR2: MNHNS, SASEGT. Trimming took 3 bases from V and 4 from J, leaving 4 bases between them. This CDR3 contains 11 residues. The CDR3 loop reads CASSDLYEQYL. In nucleotides, the CDR3 is TGTGCCAGCAGTGATTTATACGAGCAGTACTTA.

This chain links TRBV19 with TRBJ2-5; D ambiguous. The CDR3 contains 13 residues. The germline CDR1 and CDR2 sequences are LNHDA and SQIVND (reference sequence). Between the trimmed V and J ends, which lost 4 bases and 0 bases, there was a span of 6 bases. The CDR3 sequence is CASSTGHQETQYF. The CDR3 coding sequence is TGTGCCAGTAGTACAGGACACCAAGAGACCCAGTACTTC.

This clonotype came up a few times. V usage is TRBV5-4 and J usage is TRBJ2-1; 9 bases map to TRBD1. From germline, CDR1 is SGHNT and CDR2 YYREEE (reference sequence). There are 14 residues in the CDR3. V gave up 4 bases and J gave up 6 bases; unmatched junction bases: 5. In DNA, the CDR3 is TGTGCCAGCAGCGGACGGGACAGGGCCAATGAGCAGTTCTTC. It codes for CASSGRDRANEQFF.

This chain connects TRBV7-9 to TRBJ1-4; D unclear. Trimming took off 8 bases at V and 7 bases at J, with 23 bases between the two ends. This CDR3 region has 16 residues. The germline CDR1 and CDR2 sequences are SEHNR and FQNEAQ (reference sequence). CDR3: CASYEAEGNVGEKLFF. The CDR3 DNA reads as TGTGCCAGCTACGAGGCGGAGGGAAATGTGGGTGAAAAACTGTTTTTT.

The chain employs TRBV12-3 or TRBV12-4 and TRBJ1-5; unclear D gene. This CDR3 comprises 14 residues. V was clipped by 7 bases and J by 5 bases, with 15 bases between them. The CDR3 sequence: CASKTGRADQPQHF. DNA for the CDR3: TGTGCCAGCAAAACCGGGAGAGCGGATCAGCCCCAGCATTTT.

The chain links TRBV12-3 or TRBV12-4 to TRBJ1-6, with a possible D match to TRBD1 (5 bases). Trimming shortened V by 1 base and J by 8 bases, and 18 bases separated the two germline ends. The length of the CDR3 is 17 residues. For the CDR3, the DNA is TGTGCCAGCAGTTTAGGAGCAGGGATGCTTACGGATTCACCCCTCCACTTT. Translated, it gives CASSLGAGMLTDSPLHF.

The V and J genes are TRBV28 and TRBJ2-1; D perhaps matches TRBD2 (5 bases). CDR1 and CDR2 (germline): MDHEN, SYDVKM. V lost 3 bases and J 6 bases, leaving 12 bases between the germline ends. The CDR3 has 14 residues. CDR3 amino acids: CASSFIGEPNEQFF. CDR3 DNA sequence: TGTGCCAGCAGTTTCATCGGGGAACCCAATGAGCAGTTCTTC.

This rearrangement joins TRBV11-2 to TRBJ2-2; D not certain. Trimming shortened V by 2 bases and J by 4 bases, and 14 bases separated the two germline ends. Germline assignment: CDR1 SGHAT and CDR2 FQNNGV. This CDR3 has 16 amino acids. The CDR3 DNA reads TGTGCCAGCAGCTTAAATTCAGGTCGCGTCACCGGGGAGCTGTTTTTT. The encoded protein is CASSLNSGRVTGELFF.

The CDR3 reads CSASQGRYGYTF. The DNA for the CDR3 is TGCAGTGCTAGTCAGGGTCGTTATGGCTACACCTTC. V and J are TRBV20-1 and TRBJ1-2; possible D gene TRBD1, 5 bases. The germline CDR1 and CDR2 sequences are DFQATT and SNEGSKA (reference sequence). The V and J ends lost 3 bases and 5 bases respectively, with 10 bases between them. CDR3 length: 12 residues.